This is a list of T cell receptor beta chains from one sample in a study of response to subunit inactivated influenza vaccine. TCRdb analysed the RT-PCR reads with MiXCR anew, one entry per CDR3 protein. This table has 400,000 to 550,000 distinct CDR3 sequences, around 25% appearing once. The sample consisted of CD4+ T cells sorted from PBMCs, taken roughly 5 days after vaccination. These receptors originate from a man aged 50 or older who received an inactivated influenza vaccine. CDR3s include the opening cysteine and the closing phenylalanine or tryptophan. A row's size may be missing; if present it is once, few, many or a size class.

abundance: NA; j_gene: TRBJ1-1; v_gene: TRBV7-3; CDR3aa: CASSLRSSATEAFF
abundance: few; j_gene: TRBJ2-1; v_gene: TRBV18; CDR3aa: CASSPSAGGEVF
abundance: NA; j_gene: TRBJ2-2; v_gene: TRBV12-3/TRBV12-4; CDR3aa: CASRGLENTGELFF
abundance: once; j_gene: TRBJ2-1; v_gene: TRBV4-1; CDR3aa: CASSQVDLGFARGNEQFF
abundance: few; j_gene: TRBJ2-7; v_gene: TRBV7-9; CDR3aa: CASSLIGRSYEQYF
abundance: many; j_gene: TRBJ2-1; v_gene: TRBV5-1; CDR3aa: CASSFDTSYNEQFF
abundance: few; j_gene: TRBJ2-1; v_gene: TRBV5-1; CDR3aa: CASSLGDRLEEQFF
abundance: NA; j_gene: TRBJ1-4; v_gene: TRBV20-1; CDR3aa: CSGRGGRNEKLFF
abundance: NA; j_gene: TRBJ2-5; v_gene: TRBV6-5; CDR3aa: CASSHGTGGETQYF
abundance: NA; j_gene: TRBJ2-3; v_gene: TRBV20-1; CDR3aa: CSAREPASTDTQYF
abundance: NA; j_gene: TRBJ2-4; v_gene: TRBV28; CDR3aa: CASSIAKNIQYF
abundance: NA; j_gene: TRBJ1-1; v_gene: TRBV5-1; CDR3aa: CASSTLQGASTEAFF
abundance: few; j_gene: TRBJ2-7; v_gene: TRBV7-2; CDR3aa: CASSFGASRTRPYEQYF
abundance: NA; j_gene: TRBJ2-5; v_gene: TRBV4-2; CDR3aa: CASSQELDNETQYF
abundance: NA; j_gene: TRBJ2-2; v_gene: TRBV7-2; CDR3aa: CASSFDMKAGELFF
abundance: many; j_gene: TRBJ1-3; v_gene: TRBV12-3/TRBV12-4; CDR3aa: CASSLRDNADTIYF
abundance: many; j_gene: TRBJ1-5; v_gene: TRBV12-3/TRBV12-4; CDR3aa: CASSLRGNQPQHF
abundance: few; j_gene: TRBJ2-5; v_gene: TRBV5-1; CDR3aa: CASSLTGGIQETQYF
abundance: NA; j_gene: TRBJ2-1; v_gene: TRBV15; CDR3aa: CATSRAQLVHEQFF
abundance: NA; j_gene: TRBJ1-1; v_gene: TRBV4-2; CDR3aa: CASSISAGPMNNTEAFF
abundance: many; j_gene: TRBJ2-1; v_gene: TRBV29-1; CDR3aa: CSVDVTGAYNEQFF
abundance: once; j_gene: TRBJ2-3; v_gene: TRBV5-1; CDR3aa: CASSAGTGPSTDTQYF
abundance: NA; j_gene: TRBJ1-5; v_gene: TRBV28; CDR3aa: CATLGQGNQPQHF
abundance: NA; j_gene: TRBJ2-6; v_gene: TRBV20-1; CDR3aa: CSAARGANVLTF
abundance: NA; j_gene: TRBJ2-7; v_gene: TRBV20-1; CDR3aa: CSADSFVRSYEQYF
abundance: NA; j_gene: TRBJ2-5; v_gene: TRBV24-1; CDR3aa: CATSDNEAATRETQYF
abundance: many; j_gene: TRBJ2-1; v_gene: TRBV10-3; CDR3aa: CAISEKATSGDNEQFF
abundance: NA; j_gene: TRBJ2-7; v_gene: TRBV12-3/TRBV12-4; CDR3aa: CASTGWGSEQYF
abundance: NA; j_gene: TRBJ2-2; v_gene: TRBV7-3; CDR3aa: CASSRSGNTGELFF
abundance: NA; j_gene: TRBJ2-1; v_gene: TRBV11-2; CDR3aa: CASSLDPLAGSSSYNEQFF
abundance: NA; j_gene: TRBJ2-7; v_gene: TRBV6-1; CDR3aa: CASSRGRRGLREQYF
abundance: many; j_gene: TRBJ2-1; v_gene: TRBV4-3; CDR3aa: CASSQVSGRGSYNEQFF